This T cell receptor beta chain was sequenced for a study of OX40 agonist ivuxolimab in advanced cancers. Looking at the study overall: Ivuxolimab, which targeted the costimulatory receptor OX40 (CD134), was an agonistic, fully human IgG2 monoclonal antibody. Intravenous ivuxolimab was administered to patients every 2 weeks at six dose levels: 0.01, 0.1, 0.3, 1.5, 3 and 10 mg/kg. Among the 52 dose-escalation patients, around 19 had hepatocellular carcinoma, 15 or so melanoma, 9 renal cell carcinoma and 9 head and neck cancer. In the dose-escalation cohort, 82.7% of patients were male, and the mean age was roughly 60 years, with a range of about 23 to 80. Prior anti-PD-1, anti-PD-L1 or anti-CTLA-4 therapy was permitted, and about two fifths of dose-escalation patients had received checkpoint inhibitors. Partial responses occurred in three dose-escalation patients: two with cutaneous melanoma and one with hepatocellular carcinoma. The purpose of peripheral TCRbeta sequencing was to test whether ivuxolimab changed TCR sequence diversity and led to clonal T-cell expansion. The monotherapy dose-escalation portion (N of about 47 patients) of the phase I ivuxolimab trial is reported in the paper. On the study overall, not on this receptor specifically: Which antigens the clonally expanded peripheral T cells were specific for was not determined. At doses of 0.1 to 3.0 mg/kg, clonal expansion of both CD4+ and CD8+ T cells in blood was seen between baseline and week 6. After ivuxolimab, CD8+ T cells had more expanded clones than CD4+ T cells on average. In partial responders in the 0.1-3.0 mg/kg groups, normalized peripheral clonal expansion was found to be among the lowest, especially among CD8+ T cells. Low levels of normalized T-cell clonal expansion were also shown by some nonresponding patients.

CDR1 and CDR2 are drawn from the germline V gene: SGHTA, FQGNSA. The junction shows trimming of 5 bases on V and 0 bases on J, plus 14 bases between the germline ends. The CDR3 measures 15 amino acids from cysteine to phenylalanine. Of all the DNA, just the CDR3 is kept, 45 bases in frame from base 1. To note about this clone: There is no known antigen for this receptor. No per-base quality is available; no much larger clone lies one base away.

Patients with a history of autoimmune disease or receiving systemic immunosuppression were excluded from the trial. Peripheral blood for TCR sequencing was collected from all dose cohorts at baseline, on cycle 4 day 1, and on cycle 7 day 1. The samples were taken from a phase I, first-in-human, multicenter, open-label dose-escalation trial of ivuxolimab. The trial enrolled adults with locally advanced or metastatic head and neck squamous cell, hepatocellular, melanoma or renal cell carcinoma. CD4+ and CD8+ T cells were sorted separately from peripheral blood before TCR sequencing. Genomic DNA was isolated from the sorted cells so that the TCRbeta CDR3 region could be sequenced. TCRbeta CDR3 regions were sequenced using the immunoSEQ Assay. TCRdb stores this immuneACCESS table with in-frame sequences only. Part of the clones is absent; in the studies checked, under half of the shortfall reflects unresolved V genes, and no reason is known for the rest. Within this sample are tens of thousands of clones, with about 84% of them counted one time only. The ten largest account for 0.35% to 0.45% of the sample.

This specimen consisted of CD4+ or CD8+ T cells sorted from blood, obtained in a trial of the OX40 agonist ivuxolimab. This receptor chain uses TRBV7-2 and TRBJ2-7, with the identity of the D gene unclear. The source is an adult with an advanced solid tumor such as melanoma, head and neck, liver or kidney cancer. The sequence in DNA is TGTGCCAGCAGCCTCAACGTCCTCAGCTCCTACGAGCAGTACTTC. Translated, it gives CASSLNVLSSYEQYF.